A single TCR beta chain is shown here with its context. Its antigen remains unknown. The same CDR3 can be traced to other DNA sequences in this sample. The CDR3 has 15 amino acids. Trimming took off 0 bases at V and 4 bases at J, with 10 bases between the two ends. The germline V gene encodes CDR1 MNHEY and CDR2 SVGAGI. Measured with immunoSEQ multiplex PCR; TCRdb has only the in-frame clones, and not every one. The table has under 2.5 million clones, 80% to 95% seen once. Nashville, Tennessee was home to all donors, who were Caucasian adults. It was into CD45RA+ naive and CD45RA-negative memory subsets that the CD4+ cells were split. This record comes from a study of shared clonotypes between healthy human individuals. Study-level points and caveats: It was observed that 5% to 6% of naive CD4 clonotypes were shared across a handful of donors. Relative to memory subsets, naive subsets generally showed larger estimated richness.

J is TRBJ1-3 and V is TRBV6-5, with D perhaps TRBD1 (6 bases). The origin of this receptor is a man between 18 and 29 years old in good health. Some clones in this sample may be carry-over from other donors' samples. The sample taken for sequencing was naive CD4+ T cells from PBMCs. The subset: CD45RA+ positively selected. As DNA, the CDR3 is TGTGCCAGCAGTTACTCCCAGGGGAGCGGAAACACCATATATTTT. The encoded protein is CASSYSQGSGNTIYF.